This entry lists 9 T cell receptor beta chains sequenced from one sample in a study of blood T cell repertoires in COVID-19. Repertoires were generated with immunoSEQ multiplex PCR, while TCRdb's copy carries only in-frame clones and drops some. The sample holds 110,000 or so clones, roughly 76% seen once. The sample was peripheral blood. The receptors here all came from a human donor in a cohort sampled during active COVID-19.

CDR3 bases: TGTGCCAGTACCTTGAGCGGGACGGGGTCCAATGAGCAGTTCTTC. This sequence encodes CASTLSGTGSNEQFF. The chain combines TRBV19 with TRBJ2-1; 7 nucleotides line up with TRBD2. V was pared by 7 bases and J by 6 bases, with 12 bases of the junction left unmatched. Germline CDR1 reads LNHDA; CDR2 reads SQIVND (reference sequence). The CDR3 sequence is 15 residues long.

V and J are TRBV30 and TRBJ1-1; D is undetermined. The V end lost 0 bases, the J end lost 0 bases, and 11 bases lay between the germline ends. From germline, CDR1 is GTSNPN and CDR2 SVGIG (reference sequence). CDR3 size: 15 residues. CDR3 DNA: TGTGCCTGGAGTGTTGGGCAGCCCATGAACACTGAAGCTTTCTTT. The encoded protein is CAWSVGQPMNTEAFF.

The chain has TRBV27 and TRBJ2-7; 8 nucleotides line up with TRBD1. Germline lookup yields CDR1 MNHEY and CDR2 SMNVEV (reference sequence). This CDR3 is 15 amino acids long. The V and J ends lost 3 bases and 1 base, in that order; junction bases with no gene match: 5. CDR3 nucleotide sequence: TGTGCCAGCAGTTTTGCAGGACAGGGATCCTACGAGCAGTACTTC. It specifies CASSFAGQGSYEQYF.

The V gene is TRBV7-9, the J gene TRBJ1-2; D unclear. Trimming left V 1 base short and J 6 bases short, with 6 bases between. Looked up from germline, CDR1 is SEHNR and CDR2 is FQNEAQ (reference sequence). The CDR3 runs to 12 residues. CDR3 loop: CASSLVSDGYTF. The DNA for the CDR3 is TGTGCCAGCAGCTTAGTATCAGATGGCTACACCTTC.

V usage is TRBV11-2 and J usage is TRBJ2-1, with 10 bases lining up with TRBD2. The length of the CDR3 is 15 residues. The junction had 6 bases not matched to a gene; V was cut back by 2 bases and J by 8 bases. Germline loops: CDR1 SGHAT, CDR2 FQNNGV. In DNA, the CDR3 is TGTGCCAGCAGCTTACAAACTAGCGGGGTTGATGAGCAGTTCTTC. Translation: CASSLQTSGVDEQFF.

This clone was observed a few times. The chain joins TRBV19 to TRBJ1-1; 7 nucleotides match TRBD1. CDR3 length: 16 amino acids. V gave up 6 bases and J gave up 2 bases; unmatched junction bases: 12. Looked up from germline, CDR1 is LNHDA and CDR2 is SQIVND (reference sequence). The chain's CDR3 is CASSHYLQGSNTEAFF. CDR3 sequence (DNA): TGTGCCAGTAGCCACTACCTACAGGGGAGCAACACTGAAGCTTTCTTT.

The chain has TRBV7-2 and TRBJ1-3; D is unresolved. CDR3 size: 17 residues. Germline assignment: CDR1 SGHTA and CDR2 FQGNSA. The ends were cut back, 1 base at V and 4 bases at J, with 17 bases in the middle. CDR3 region: CASSLVAGSHAGNTIYF. The CDR3 DNA reads as TGTGCCAGCAGCTTAGTCGCGGGGTCTCATGCGGGAAACACCATATATTTT.

V and J are TRBV18 and TRBJ2-6; 7 bases agree with TRBD1. The CDR3 runs 14 residues. Per the germline V gene, CDR1 is KGHSH and CDR2 is LQKENI. The J segment lost 5 bases and the V segment lost 4 bases, leaving 2 bases of the junction unmatched. The CDR3 DNA sequence: TGTGCCAGCTCACTGGGACAGCGGGCCAACGTCCTGACTTTC. This gives the protein CASSLGQRANVLTF.

This clone came up a few times. The V and J genes are TRBV7-2 and TRBJ2-7, with 7 positions matching TRBD2. CDR3 length equals 14 residues. With 5 bases clipped from V and 6 bases from J, the junction kept 10 bases outside the gene matches. Germline CDR1 and CDR2: SGHTA and FQGNSA. CDR3 coding DNA: TGTGCCAGCAGCCACGCGACTAGCTCCCCCGAGCAGTACTTC. It yields the protein CASSHATSSPEQYF.